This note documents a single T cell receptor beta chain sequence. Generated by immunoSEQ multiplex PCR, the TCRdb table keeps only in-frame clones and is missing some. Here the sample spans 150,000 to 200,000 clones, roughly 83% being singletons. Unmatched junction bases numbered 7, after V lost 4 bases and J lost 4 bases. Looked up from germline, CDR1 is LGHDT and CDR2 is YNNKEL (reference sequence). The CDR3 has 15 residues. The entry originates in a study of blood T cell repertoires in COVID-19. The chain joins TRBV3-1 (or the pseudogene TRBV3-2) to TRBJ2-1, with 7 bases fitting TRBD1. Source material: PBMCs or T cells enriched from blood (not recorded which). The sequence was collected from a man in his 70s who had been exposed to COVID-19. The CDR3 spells CASSPSGTVYNEQFF. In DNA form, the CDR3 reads TGTGCCAGCAGCCCCTCCGGGACAGTATACAATGAGCAGTTCTTC.